The following is a T cell receptor (beta chain) sequence with its context. Its antigen is still unknown. The data were taken from a study of shared clonotypes between healthy human individuals. Whole-study findings and limits: A reduction in generation probabilities was seen for non-shared clonotypes relative to those shared by all four donors.

Clones were sequenced by immunoSEQ multiplex PCR, and TCRdb holds only the in-frame ones, with some missing. The sample consists of some 740,000 clones, about 91% of them appearing once. Naive CD8 cells lacked CD45RO and underwent positive selection for CCR7, leaving out terminally differentiated effector memory CD45RA+ cells. The healthy adult donors were HIV-negative and reported no recent acute infections or vaccinations. CDR1 and CDR2 from the germline V gene are SGHAT and FQNNGV. The length of the CDR3 is 14 residues. The ends lost 7 bases at V and 4 bases at J; junction bases unmatched: 10. The chain recombines TRBV11-2 with TRBJ2-7, with TRBD2 matching over 7 bases. The receptor was derived from a man under 40 in good health. The sequenced sample consisted of naive CD8+ T cells sorted from blood. This CDR3 is CASINRGGAYEQYF. CDR3 sequence (DNA): TGTGCCAGCATCAACCGCGGGGGTGCGTACGAGCAGTACTTC.